This T cell receptor (beta chain) was sequenced during a study of blood T cell repertoires in COVID-19. Looking at the study overall: Sites in the United States, Italy and Spain provided acute and convalescent COVID-19 samples. The cDNA or gDNA used as material had been derived from T cells, B-cell-depleted T cells, or PBMCs.

Trimming pared 5 bases from V and 10 bases from J, leaving 11 bases between. CDR1 is KGHDR and CDR2 is SFDVKD in the germline V gene. CDR3 length: 13 residues. Assay: immunoSEQ multiplex PCR; the TCRdb copy retains only in-frame clones and omits some. The table shows about 130,000 clones, with 70% to 80% occurring only once. The clonotype comes from a man aged 40-49 years with active or convalescent COVID-19. The sample taken for sequencing was peripheral blood. This chain uses TRBV24-1 with TRBJ1-6; D remains unclear. CDR3 in amino acids: CATSGPAGSPLHF. The CDR3 DNA reads TGTGCCACCAGTGGTCCCGCGGGGTCACCCCTCCACTTT.